Sequencing of this T cell receptor beta chain was carried out in a study of T-cell memory formation after mild COVID-19. Concerning this clonotype itself: As yet, its antigen is unknown.

Deletions cut 3 bases from V and 4 bases from J, with 12 bases between. This CDR3 has 14 amino acids. With constant-segment primers, 5'RACE yielded cDNA libraries of TCR alpha and TCR beta that carried sample barcodes and UMIs. TCRdb analysed the 5' RACE reads with MiXCR anew, one entry per CDR3 protein. In the table there are more than 300,000 distinct CDR3 sequences, less than 25% of which are singletons. Study results and limitations: Detection of some responders pre-infection suggested pre-existing cross-reactive memory T cells participated. The study found balanced CD4/CD8 in clones contracting day 15 to 85 and a CD4+ lean in later expanders.

This receptor was identified in a man aged 18 to 35 who had mild COVID-19 (a few samples of this study predate the infection). Cell type and time point are not known. The chain is built from TRBV12-3 or TRBV12-4 and TRBJ1-1, with D unclear. The sample consisted of PBMCs or a T cell subset sorted from them (not recorded which). The chain's CDR3 is CASSFTDFGTEAFF. The CDR3 region has the DNA TGTGCCAGCAGTTTTACAGATTTTGGCACTGAAGCTTTCTTT.